The rows below give T cell receptor beta chains drawn from one sample of a study of beta chain features in type 1 diabetes. Clones were sequenced by immunoSEQ multiplex PCR, and TCRdb holds only the in-frame ones, with some missing. This sample carries hundreds of thousands of clones, over 13% of them seen once, and the ten largest clones take 0.03% to 0.04%. The sequenced material came from naive CD4+ T cells from blood. Receptor source: a man aged 18 to 35 with type 1 diabetes. CDR3s include the opening cysteine and the closing phenylalanine or tryptophan. D genes are given only for firm matches. A row's size may be missing; if present it is once, few, many or a size class.

>-|TRBJ2-7|TRBV7-2|13|few
CATRSRSYYEQYF
TGTGCCACACGGTCGCGGTCGTACTACGAGCAGTACTTC
>TRBD1|TRBJ1-2|TRBV30|13|-
CAWGTGGIYGYTF
TGTGCCTGGGGGACAGGGGGCATCTATGGCTACACCTTC
>-|TRBJ2-7|TRBV5-1|15|-
CASSLIRGNSYEQYF
TGCGCCAGCAGCTTGATCCGGGGGAACTCCTACGAGCAGTACTTC
>TRBD2|TRBJ2-1|TRBV2|12|few
CASSVSSGDEFF
TGTGCCAGCAGTGTTTCCAGCGGGGATGAGTTCTTC
>-|TRBJ2-1|TRBV4-3|11|-
CASSKHNEQFF
TGCGCCAGCAGCAAGCACAATGAGCAGTTCTTC
>-|TRBJ1-1|TRBV29-1|13|-
CSALREMNTEAFF
TGCAGCGCCCTCAGAGAAATGAACACTGAAGCTTTCTTT
>TRBD1|TRBJ2-1|TRBV28|15|-
CASFMTGVFLNEQFF
TGTGCCAGCTTCATGACAGGGGTCTTCTTGAATGAGCAGTTCTTC
>-|TRBJ2-3|TRBV7-2|15|-
CASSLRITGTDTQYF
TGTGCCAGCAGCTTACGGATCACGGGCACAGATACGCAGTATTTT
>-|TRBJ2-1|TRBV7-2|14|-
CASSLAAGHNEQFF
TGTGCCAGCAGCTTAGCGGCCGGTCACAATGAGCAGTTCTTC
>TRBD1|TRBJ2-7|TRBV6-5|13|-
CASSPRQGLGQYF
TGTGCCAGCAGCCCCAGACAGGGTTTGGGTCAGTACTTC
>-|TRBJ2-3|TRBV7-2|17|few
CASSLVAKARGTDTQYF
TGTGCCAGCAGCTTAGTGGCAAAAGCACGAGGGACAGATACGCAGTATTTT
>TRBD1|TRBJ1-4|TRBV29-1|12|-
CSVGQGNEKLFF
TGCAGCGTGGGACAGGGGAATGAAAAACTGTTTTTT
>-|TRBJ2-3|TRBV4-3|18|-
CASSQDLRGARAGHTQYF
TGCGCCAGCAGCCAAGATTTACGGGGGGCTCGCGCCGGTCATACGCAGTATTTT
>TRBD2|TRBJ2-3|TRBV7-3|15|few
CASSLGLAATDTQYF
TGTGCCAGCAGCTTGGGACTAGCGGCCACAGATACGCAGTATTTT
>-|TRBJ2-5|TRBV30|17|few
CAWSVLGVVGGQETQYF
TGTGCCTGGAGTGTACTCGGGGTGGTGGGCGGCCAAGAGACCCAGTACTTC
>-|TRBJ2-7|TRBV30|15|-
CAWSVSGAVTYEQYF
TGTGCCTGGAGTGTCTCGGGGGCCGTAACCTACGAGCAGTACTTC
>TRBD1|TRBJ2-7|TRBV11-3|12|once
CASSLTGVEQYF
TGTGCCAGCAGCTTAACAGGGGTCGAGCAGTACTTC
>-|TRBJ2-5|TRBV7-9|12|-
CASSIAWETQYF
TGTGCCAGCAGCATAGCCTGGGAGACCCAGTACTTC
>-|TRBJ2-7|TRBV6-1|15|few
CASSLGGLAPYEQYF
TGTGCCAGCAGCCTGGGGGGCTTAGCCCCCTACGAGCAGTACTTC
>-|TRBJ1-5|TRBV7-9|16|-
CASSLGLGYSNQPQHF
TGTGCCAGCAGCTTAGGGCTGGGGTATAGCAATCAGCCCCAGCATTTT
>-|TRBJ2-5|TRBV30|13|-
CAWGRGHQETQYF
TGTGCCTGGGGCAGGGGTCACCAAGAGACCCAGTACTTC
>-|TRBJ2-7|TRBV28|14|-
CASSSDPGVYEQYF
TGTGCCAGCAGTTCAGACCCAGGGGTCTACGAGCAGTACTTC
>-|TRBJ2-7|TRBV7-8|13|few
CASTLRGTYEQYF
TGTGCCAGCACCCTAAGGGGAACCTACGAGCAGTACTTC
>TRBD1|TRBJ2-7|TRBV4-1|14|few
CASSRTGGAYEQYF
TGCGCCAGCAGCCGAACAGGGGGCGCCTACGAGCAGTACTTC
>-|TRBJ1-5|TRBV2|15|-
CASSWTGRINQPQHF
TGTGCCAGCAGCTGGACGGGACGGATCAATCAGCCCCAGCATTTT
>-|TRBJ2-7|TRBV6-5|14|-
CASTAQGDLDEQYF
TGTGCCAGCACCGCCCAAGGGGACTTGGACGAGCAGTACTTC
>-|TRBJ2-7|TRBV2|11|few
CASMEVWEQYF
TGTGCCAGCATGGAGGTTTGGGAGCAGTACTTC
>TRBD1|TRBJ1-6|TRBV28|15|-
CASRLTGAGNSPLHF
TGTGCCAGCAGACTGACAGGGGCGGGCAATTCACCCCTCCACTTT